The 2 T cell receptor beta chains presented below share a single source sample, sequenced in a study of OX40 agonist ivuxolimab in advanced cancers. Produced via immunoSEQ multiplex PCR; TCRdb's table is partial and in-frame only. The data show about 20,000 clones, 70% to 90% seen once. The specimen was CD4+ or CD8+ T cells sorted from blood, collected in a trial of the OX40 agonist ivuxolimab. Receptors originate from an adult with an advanced solid tumor such as melanoma, head and neck, liver or kidney cancer.

The chain is built from TRBV2 and TRBJ2-4, with D possibly matching TRBD1 (6 bases). Germline V gene data show CDR1 as SNHLY and CDR2 as FYNNEI. This CDR3 is 15 amino acids long. V lost 6 bases to trimming and J lost 2 bases, with 14 bases between them. The CDR3 DNA is TGTGCCAGCAGGGTGGACAGTACAACCAAAAACATTCAGTACTTC. Its protein product is CASRVDSTTKNIQYF.

This clone was recorded once. The rearrangement uses TRBV9 and TRBJ2-3; no clear D. This CDR3 region has 12 residues. Germline V CDR1 and CDR2: SGDLS, YYNGEE. The V and J ends lost 0 bases and 6 bases respectively, with 5 bases between them. The CDR3 DNA follows: TGTGCCAGCAGCGTAGACCTCGATACGCAGTATTTT. It yields the protein CASSVDLDTQYF.